The clone carrying this T cell receptor beta chain was recorded at least ten times. The CDR3 loop spans 15 amino acids. Germline-derived CDR1 and CDR2 are LGHNA and YSLEER. The J segment lost 4 bases and the V segment lost 2 bases, leaving 5 bases of the junction unmatched. This specimen belongs to a study of neurological immune-mediated disorders. TCRdb re-called the 5' RACE reads through MiXCR, storing one row per CDR3 protein. Here the sample spans 130,000 or so distinct CDR3 sequences, about 3.2% being singletons. The clonotype originates from a woman aged 25 to 45 with multiple sclerosis. The sequenced sample consisted of PBMCs. The chain joins TRBV4-3 to TRBJ2-5; 9 bases align to TRBD2. The CDR3 DNA reads TGCGCCAGCAGCCAACTTAGCGGGGGACGAGAGACCCAGTACTTC. Translated, it gives CASSQLSGGRETQYF.